Many counts were recorded for the clone carrying this TCR beta chain. Its matching antigen is unknown. These data come from a study of T cells after yellow fever vaccination. Study overall: It was SMART-Seq v4 Ultra Low Input that prepared the fractions with low cell numbers. Study-level points and caveats: Post-booster repertoires contained most primary-vaccination clones again (roughly 97% CD4, 85% to 90% CD8). Secondary responses were weaker yet peaked faster, day 5 versus 15.

A universal primer site and UMIs were added as TCR cDNA was made by 5'RACE template switching. MiXCR was run by TCRdb on the 5' RACE reads, yielding one entry per CDR3 protein. The sample holds over 250,000 distinct CDR3 sequences, approximately 5.2% seen once. Germline lookup yields CDR1 SGHKS and CDR2 YYEKEE (reference sequence). V was clipped by 0 bases and J by 2 bases; unmatched bases: 7. This CDR3 has 17 residues. This TCR came from a man younger than 35 who received the YFV17D yellow fever vaccine. V is TRBV5-5 and J is TRBJ2-4, with 8 bases aligning to TRBD1. The source material was CD4+ T cells sorted from PBMCs, sampled on the day of the yellow fever booster vaccination. The CDR3 is CASSLAPTGASKNIQYF. CDR3 nucleotides: TGTGCCAGCAGCTTGGCCCCGACAGGGGCGTCCAAAAACATTCAGTACTTC.